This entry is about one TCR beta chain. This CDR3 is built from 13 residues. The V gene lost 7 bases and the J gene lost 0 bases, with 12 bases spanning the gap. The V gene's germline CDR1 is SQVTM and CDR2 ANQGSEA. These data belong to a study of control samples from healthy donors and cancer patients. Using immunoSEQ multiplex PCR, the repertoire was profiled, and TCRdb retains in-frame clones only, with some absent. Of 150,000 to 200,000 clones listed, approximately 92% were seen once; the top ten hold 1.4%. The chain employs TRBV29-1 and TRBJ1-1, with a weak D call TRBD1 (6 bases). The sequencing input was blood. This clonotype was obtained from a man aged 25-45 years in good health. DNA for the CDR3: TGCAGCGCACGGGACACTCTGAACACTGAAGCTTTCTTT. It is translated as CSARDTLNTEAFF. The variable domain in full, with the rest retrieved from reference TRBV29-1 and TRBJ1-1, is SAVISQKPSRDICQRGTSLTIQCQVDSQVTMMFWYRQQPGQSLTLIATANQGSEATYESGFVIDKFPISRPNLTFSTLTVSNMSPEDSSIYLCSARDTLNTEAFFGQGTRLTVV.